These T cell receptor beta chains were read from a single sample in a study of shared clonotypes between healthy human individuals. The table came from immunoSEQ multiplex PCR; TCRdb's copy has only in-frame clones and leaves some out. There are 2.5 million or so clones in the sample; around 94% occur only once, and roughly 0.15% lies in the top ten. Sequenced: naive CD4+ T cells sorted from blood. The receptor set was obtained from a man in his late teens or twenties in good health. Each CDR3 is given with its conserved first and last residue. D genes are given only for firm matches. Size is omitted from some rows. Given values are once, few, many or a class for expanded clones.

j_call v_call d_call clone_size cdr3_aa cdr3_nt
TRBJ2-7 TRBV29-1 - - CSVESGSYEQYF TGCAGCGTTGAGTCAGGCTCCTACGAGCAGTACTTC
TRBJ2-3 TRBV9 - once CASSVALEVTDTQYF TGTGCCAGCAGCGTAGCTCTGGAGGTCACAGATACGCAGTATTTT
TRBJ1-5 TRBV18 - - CASSNAGNSNQPQHF TGTGCCAGCTCAAATGCGGGCAATAGCAATCAGCCCCAGCATTTT
TRBJ2-1 TRBV18 TRBD2 - CASSRQLAGTNEQFF TGTGCCAGCTCACGACAACTAGCGGGAACCAATGAGCAGTTCTTC
TRBJ2-3 TRBV7-3 - - CASSDPLSTDTQYF TGTGCCAGCAGCGACCCCTTGAGCACAGATACGCAGTATTTT
TRBJ1-1 TRBV6-5 - - CASSYEGNTEAFF TGTGCCAGCAGTTACGAGGGTAACACTGAAGCTTTCTTT
TRBJ2-5 TRBV5-1 TRBD2 once CASSETSGGVVETQYF TGCGCCAGCAGCGAGACTAGCGGGGGGGTGGTCGAGACCCAGTACTTC
TRBJ2-7 TRBV10-2 - - CASKGPRAYEQYF TGCGCCAGCAAGGGGCCGAGGGCCTACGAGCAGTACTTC
TRBJ2-7 TRBV28 TRBD2 - CATLLPGLGGHEQYF TGTGCCACCCTCTTACCGGGACTAGGGGGGCACGAGCAGTACTTC
TRBJ2-1 TRBV2 - - CASRGGHNEQFF TGTGCCAGCAGAGGGGGTCACAATGAGCAGTTCTTC
TRBJ2-5 TRBV28 - - CASSFSSEETQYF TGTGCCAGCAGTTTTAGCTCCGAAGAGACCCAGTACTTC
TRBJ1-2 TRBV29-1 - once CSVATGFPYGYTF TGCAGCGTGGCAACAGGGTTTCCGTATGGCTACACCTTC
TRBJ2-7 TRBV27 - - CASSLNPGGAYEQYF TGTGCCAGCAGTTTAAACCCAGGGGGGGCCTACGAGCAGTACTTC
TRBJ2-3 TRBV5-4 - - CASSLAKAPTTDTQYF TGTGCCAGCAGCTTGGCCAAAGCTCCAACCACAGATACGCAGTATTTT
TRBJ2-7 TRBV9 TRBD2 - CASSGSGTSGGLQYF TGTGCCAGCAGCGGATCCGGGACTAGCGGGGGGTTACAGTACTTC
TRBJ2-5 TRBV10-3 - - CAISRDFQETQYF TGTGCCATCAGTCGGGACTTCCAAGAGACCCAGTACTTC
TRBJ2-1 TRBV28 TRBD2 - CASARGGNNEQFF TGTGCCAGCGCCCGCGGGGGTAACAATGAGCAGTTCTTC
TRBJ2-7 TRBV6-5 TRBD1 - CASSRGQGALEQYF TGTGCCAGCAGCCGGGGACAGGGCGCCCTCGAGCAGTACTTC
TRBJ2-5 TRBV7-8 TRBD1 - CASSLGTAGQETQYF TGTGCCAGCAGCCTTGGGACAGCTGGCCAAGAGACCCAGTACTTC
TRBJ1-4 TRBV5-4 - - CASSLAGNVEKLFF TGTGCCAGCAGCCTTGCAGGGAATGTTGAAAAACTGTTTTTT
TRBJ2-5 TRBV6-1 - - CASSGTQETQYF TGTGCCAGCAGTGGAACCCAAGAGACCCAGTACTTC
TRBJ2-1 TRBV6-1 TRBD2 - CASSDSGRWNEQFF TGTGCCAGCAGTGATAGCGGGAGATGGAATGAGCAGTTCTTC
TRBJ2-2 TRBV13 - - CASSLNVNIGELFF TGTGCCAGCAGCTTAAATGTTAACATCGGGGAGCTGTTTTTT
TRBJ1-2 TRBV30 - - CAWSGVPDGYTF TGTGCCTGGAGTGGGGTCCCCGATGGCTACACCTTC
TRBJ1-5 TRBV19 TRBD1 - CASTVSTGAGQPQHF TGTGCCAGTACCGTCTCTACAGGGGCTGGTCAGCCCCAGCATTTT
TRBJ2-2 TRBV14 TRBD2 - CASGPGGLAGSGELFF TGTGCCAGCGGACCGGGGGGACTAGCGGGGTCCGGGGAGCTGTTTTTT
TRBJ1-5 TRBV5-5 - - CASSLGDGKQPQHF TGTGCCAGCAGCTTGGGAGATGGGAAACAGCCCCAGCATTTT
TRBJ2-1 TRBV10-1 TRBD1 - CASSGDRGPYNEQFF TGCGCCAGCAGCGGGGACAGGGGGCCCTACAATGAGCAGTTCTTC
TRBJ1-4 TRBV5-6 - - CASSPANPGTNEKLFF TGTGCCAGCAGCCCGGCAAACCCGGGGACTAATGAAAAACTGTTTTTT
TRBJ1-4 TRBV7-9 - once CASSPKVAGGNEKLFF TGTGCCAGCAGCCCTAAGGTCGCCGGAGGCAACGAAAAACTGTTTTTT
TRBJ2-1 TRBV2 - - CALSIMTSYNEQFF TGTGCCCTCTCGATCATGACCTCCTACAATGAGCAGTTCTTC
TRBJ2-5 TRBV11-2 - - CASDSQETQYF TGTGCGAGCGATTCCCAAGAGACCCAGTACTTC
TRBJ1-2 TRBV5-6 TRBD1 - CASSLAKTGVGGYTF TGTGCCAGCAGCTTGGCCAAGACAGGGGTTGGGGGCTACACCTTC
TRBJ2-7 TRBV6-1 - - CASGRTGDQYEQYF TGTGCCAGCGGGAGGACAGGCGACCAATACGAGCAGTACTTC
TRBJ1-6 TRBV9 - - CASSFRASTVNSPLHF TGTGCCAGCAGCTTTAGGGCCTCTACCGTGAATTCACCCCTCCACTTT
TRBJ1-3 TRBV2 TRBD1 - CASSELGTAGNTIYF TGTGCCAGCAGTGAACTGGGGACAGCTGGAAACACCATATATTTT
TRBJ2-2 TRBV5-6 TRBD2 - CASNSAGGPDGELFF TGTGCCAGCAACTCCGCGGGAGGGCCGGACGGGGAGCTGTTTTTT
TRBJ1-3 TRBV18 - - CASSPPNGDFGNTIYF TGTGCCAGCTCACCACCGAACGGGGATTTTGGAAACACCATATATTTT
TRBJ2-5 TRBV7-2 - once CASSLPTNSKTQYF TGTGCCAGCAGCCTACCTACCAACTCGAAGACCCAGTACTTC
TRBJ2-7 TRBV5-1 TRBD2 - CASSLPLAGARDEQYF TGCGCCAGCAGCTTGCCCTTAGCGGGAGCTAGGGACGAGCAGTACTTC
TRBJ2-4 TRBV5-4 - - CASSLDFGGSQNIQYF TGTGCCAGCAGCTTGGACTTCGGGGGATCCCAAAACATTCAGTACTTC
TRBJ2-7 TRBV25-1 TRBD2 - CASNLAGGETYEQYF TGTGCCAGCAACCTAGCGGGGGGGGAAACCTACGAGCAGTACTTC
TRBJ1-2 TRBV9 TRBD1 - CASSVDAQGAIGYTF TGTGCCAGCAGCGTAGATGCCCAGGGGGCGATTGGCTACACCTTC
TRBJ1-6 TRBV7-2 - - CASSRSVGAPESPLHF TGTGCCAGCAGCCGTAGTGTGGGTGCCCCTGAATCACCCCTCCACTTT
TRBJ1-2 TRBV9 - - CASSVGGTLFGGYTF TGTGCCAGCAGCGTAGGCGGGACACTTTTCGGGGGCTACACCTTC